This TCR beta chain appears in the sequencing data of a study of blood T cell repertoires in COVID-19. Study-level information: Whether acute or convalescent, the COVID-19 samples came from the United States, Italy and Spain. PBMCs, B-cell-depleted T cells, or T cells provided the cDNA or gDNA that made up the material.

The length of the CDR3 is 15 residues. The V segment lost 5 bases and the J segment 3 bases; nucleotides outside the gene matches: 6. Germline CDR1 SEHNR, CDR2 FQNEAQ (reference sequence). Seattle patients were enrolled while actively infected and followed longitudinally. Original processing notes: Amplification from reference gene primers served as the basis for estimated nucleated cell counts. Profiling relied on immunoSEQ multiplex PCR, and the TCRdb table lists in-frame clones only, not all of them. V, J and clone size reflect that table, while D and trimming were determined from the DNA. The profile shows over 70,000 clones, roughly 84% of them singletons.

The rearrangement links TRBV7-9 to TRBJ1-4; 7 bases agree with TRBD1. The TCR was taken from a man between 60 and 75 years old with COVID-19, enrolled during active disease. Sequencing was performed on peripheral blood. In DNA, the CDR3 is TGTGCCAGCAGCCCGGACAGGAGGGCTAATGAAAAACTGTTTTTT. It yields the protein CASSPDRRANEKLFF.